A selection of T cell receptor beta chains follows, all from one sample in a study of blood T cell repertoires in COVID-19. Data came from immunoSEQ multiplex PCR; TCRdb stores just in-frame clones and leaves some out. This table has 170,000 or so clones, around 87% appearing once. Sequenced: peripheral blood. These receptors all stem from a woman aged 18-30 years who had recovered from COVID-19. The CDR3 runs from the conserved cysteine through the conserved F or W. Fields, in order: V gene, D gene, clone size, J gene, CDR3 DNA, CDR3 protein. A D gene is named only where the DNA matches it firmly. Expanded clones get a size class; other rows say once, few or many, or leave the size out.

v_gene: TRBV6-6; d_gene: -; abundance: once; j_gene: TRBJ1-3; CDR3nt: TGTGCCAGCACCAGACAGCTCTCTGGAAACACCATATATTTT; CDR3aa: CASTRQLSGNTIYF
v_gene: TRBV28; d_gene: TRBD1; abundance: -; j_gene: TRBJ2-1; CDR3nt: TGTGCCAGCAGCCCCGGGACAGGTTTCTACAATGAGCAGTTCTTC; CDR3aa: CASSPGTGFYNEQFF
v_gene: TRBV29-1; d_gene: -; abundance: -; j_gene: TRBJ1-1; CDR3nt: TGCAGCGTTGAACAGGGGTTGGCTGAAGCTTTCTTT; CDR3aa: CSVEQGLAEAFF
v_gene: TRBV18; d_gene: -; abundance: -; j_gene: TRBJ2-2; CDR3nt: TGTGCCAGCTCACCTCCGGTCGGGGAGCTGTTTTTT; CDR3aa: CASSPPVGELFF
v_gene: TRBV29-1; d_gene: -; abundance: -; j_gene: TRBJ2-3; CDR3nt: TGCAGCATCGAGGAGCGGGCTAGCACAGATACGCAGTATTTT; CDR3aa: CSIEERASTDTQYF
v_gene: TRBV4-1; d_gene: TRBD2; abundance: -; j_gene: TRBJ2-1; CDR3nt: TGCGCCAGCAGCCAAGTTGACCTGGGACTAGCGGGAGGCAATGAGCAGTTCTTC; CDR3aa: CASSQVDLGLAGGNEQFF
v_gene: TRBV6-4; d_gene: -; abundance: -; j_gene: TRBJ1-2; CDR3nt: TGTGCCAGCAGTGACTCGGTCGGGGGAGGCTACACCTTC; CDR3aa: CASSDSVGGGYTF
v_gene: TRBV7-2; d_gene: TRBD2; abundance: -; j_gene: TRBJ2-3; CDR3nt: TGTGCCAGCAGCCAGCGGGGACCCACAACAGATACGCAGTATTTT; CDR3aa: CASSQRGPTTDTQYF
v_gene: TRBV15; d_gene: TRBD1; abundance: -; j_gene: TRBJ1-5; CDR3nt: TGTGCCACCAGCACCCGGACAGGAAATCAGCCCCAGCATTTT; CDR3aa: CATSTRTGNQPQHF
v_gene: TRBV7-2; d_gene: TRBD2; abundance: -; j_gene: TRBJ2-1; CDR3nt: TGTGCCAGCAGCCAGGGACTAGCGATAAATGAGCAGTTCTTC; CDR3aa: CASSQGLAINEQFF
v_gene: TRBV6-2/TRBV6-3; d_gene: TRBD1; abundance: -; j_gene: TRBJ1-5; CDR3nt: TGTGCCAGCAGTCCCGGGACAGGTTGGCAGCCCCAGCATTTT; CDR3aa: CASSPGTGWQPQHF
v_gene: TRBV5-1; d_gene: TRBD1; abundance: -; j_gene: TRBJ2-6; CDR3nt: TGCGCCAGCTCTTTGCAAAGACAGGGGGCGCGGTCTGGGGCCAACGTCCTGACTTTC; CDR3aa: CASSLQRQGARSGANVLTF
v_gene: TRBV7-9; d_gene: -; abundance: -; j_gene: TRBJ1-5; CDR3nt: TGTGCCAGCAGCGCCCCACAGGATAGCAATCAGCCCCAGCATTTT; CDR3aa: CASSAPQDSNQPQHF
v_gene: TRBV7-2; d_gene: -; abundance: few; j_gene: TRBJ1-5; CDR3nt: TGTGCCAGCAGCGGCCAGGGGTTCGGAAGCAATCAGCCCCAGCATTTT; CDR3aa: CASSGQGFGSNQPQHF
v_gene: TRBV5-1; d_gene: -; abundance: -; j_gene: TRBJ1-1; CDR3nt: TGCGCCAGCAGCTATAGCCCTCTCGGGTCCGGCACTGAAGCTTTCTTT; CDR3aa: CASSYSPLGSGTEAFF
v_gene: TRBV7-8; d_gene: -; abundance: -; j_gene: TRBJ1-5; CDR3nt: TGTGCCAGCAGCTTAGGAGGGTATAGCAATCAGCCCCAGCATTTT; CDR3aa: CASSLGGYSNQPQHF
v_gene: TRBV7-9; d_gene: TRBD1; abundance: -; j_gene: TRBJ1-5; CDR3nt: TGTGCCAGCAGCTCCCTCCAGGGGGTCAGCAATCAGCCCCAGCATTTT; CDR3aa: CASSSLQGVSNQPQHF